The 26 T cell receptor beta chains given below trace back to one sample, sequenced in a study of blood T cell repertoires in COVID-19. Libraries were prepared by immunoSEQ multiplex PCR; TCRdb keeps only in-frame clonotypes and omits some of them. The sample lists around 100,000 clones, more than 70% occurring once. Sequencing used peripheral blood. Receptor source: an older woman with COVID-19, enrolled during active disease.

The chain has TRBV2 and TRBJ2-1; D perhaps matches TRBD2 (5 bases). The V and J ends lost 2 bases and 2 bases respectively, with 16 bases between them. The CDR3 runs 17 residues. Germline V gives CDR1 SNHLY, CDR2 FYNNEI. CDR3 bases: TGTGCCAGCAGTGAATTTAAGGTACTAGGTCCCTACAATGAGCAGTTCTTC. Its translation is CASSEFKVLGPYNEQFF.

The rearrangement links TRBV5-1 to TRBJ2-1; D is perhaps TRBD2 (5 bases). V gave up 8 bases and J gave up 5 bases, with 17 bases separating them. The CDR3 contains 14 residues. Per germline, CDR1 SGHRS and CDR2 YFSETQ. The CDR3 nucleotides read TGCGCCAGTATTGACCCTACCGGGGACAATGAGCAGTTCTTC. It is translated as CASIDPTGDNEQFF.

The chain links TRBV11-2 to TRBJ2-5, with 7 bases lining up with TRBD1. Germline CDR1 is SGHAT and CDR2 is FQNNGV. The V segment lost 5 bases and the J segment 3 bases; nucleotides outside the gene matches: 9. The CDR3 loop spans 15 amino acids. CDR3 sequence reads: CASSPTTGIEETQYF. CDR3 sequence (DNA): TGTGCCAGCAGCCCCACGACAGGGATCGAAGAGACCCAGTACTTC.

This clone has more than one count but fewer than ten. The CDR3, as DNA: TGTGCCAGCAGTGAATGGCAGGGAGGCGGCTACACCTTC. Its protein is CASSEWQGGGYTF. The chain couples TRBV2 to TRBJ1-2; D perhaps matches TRBD1 (5 bases). V lost 2 bases and J lost 8, with 12 bases in between. There are 13 residues in the CDR3. Per germline, CDR1 SNHLY and CDR2 FYNNEI.

V and J are TRBV27 and TRBJ1-2; 8 nucleotides match TRBD1. Per the germline V gene, CDR1 is MNHEY and CDR2 is SMNVEV (reference sequence). With V trimmed by 6 bases and J by 6 bases, 6 bases remained unmatched. The CDR3 is 13 amino acids. The CDR3 loop is CASSQGQGDGYTF. DNA for the CDR3: TGTGCCAGCAGCCAAGGACAGGGAGATGGCTACACCTTC.

The genes are TRBV2 and TRBJ1-2, with 9 nucleotides matching TRBD1. J lost 1 base, V lost 6 bases, and 0 bases had no gene match. The CDR3 spans 13 residues. In germline, CDR1 is SNHLY, CDR2 FYNNEI. The CDR3 reads CASRGQGNYGYTF. In nucleotides, the CDR3 is TGTGCCAGCAGGGGACAGGGTAACTATGGCTACACCTTC.

V gene TRBV5-1 combines with J gene TRBJ2-4, with TRBD2 identical over 12 bases. The CDR3 is 17 residues long. In germline, CDR1 is SGHRS, CDR2 YFSETQ. V lost 4 bases, J lost 1 base, and 6 bases stayed unmatched. The CDR3 protein is CASSPSGGAFAKNIQYF. CDR3 sequence (DNA): TGCGCCAGCAGCCCTAGCGGGGGGGCCTTTGCCAAAAACATTCAGTACTTC.

The chain links TRBV6-7 to TRBJ1-1; D is uncertain. TRBV6-7 is an ORF, with its function uncertain. There are 14 residues in the CDR3. V lost 2 bases and J 3 bases, leaving 10 bases between the germline ends. This CDR3 is CASSYPTADTEAFF. CDR3 DNA: TGTGCCAGCAGTTACCCCACAGCTGACACTGAAGCTTTCTTT.

This clone has a handful of counts. This chain connects TRBV4-2 to TRBJ1-3; D may be TRBD1 (6 bases). The CDR3 consists of 13 residues. Germline V gives CDR1 LGHNA, CDR2 YNFKEQ. V lost 2 bases, J lost 8 bases, and 10 bases lay in between. The CDR3 sequence: CASSQNRVDTIYF. In nucleotides, the CDR3 is TGTGCCAGCAGCCAAAACAGGGTTGACACCATATATTTT.

The genes are TRBV9 and TRBJ2-1; possibly TRBD2 for D (7 bases). V gave up 1 base and J gave up 4 bases, with 12 bases separating them. Germline CDR1 reads SGDLS; CDR2 reads YYNGEE. The CDR3 runs 15 residues. CDR3 nucleotide sequence: TGTGCCAGCAGCGTAAGGGGGGAGGGGTACAATGAGCAGTTCTTC. Translating gives CASSVRGEGYNEQFF.

V is TRBV6-6 and J is TRBJ1-2, with D perhaps matching TRBD1 (6 bases). Per the germline V gene, CDR1 is MNHNY and CDR2 is SVGAGI (reference sequence). The CDR3 is made up of 13 amino acids. The germline V and J ends were trimmed by 7 bases and 10 bases, with 19 bases remaining between them. In DNA, the CDR3 is TGTGCCAGCAAAAGGGACAAGGGTCGAGACTACACCTTC. Translated, it gives CASKRDKGRDYTF.

The chain is built from TRBV5-1 and TRBJ1-1, with 11 bases that match TRBD1. This CDR3 has 16 residues. CDR1 SGHRS and CDR2 YFSETQ come from the germline V gene. V lost 0 bases, J lost 1 base, and 2 bases stayed unmatched. The CDR3 reads CASSLVGTGGNTEAFF. CDR3 bases: TGCGCCAGCAGCTTGGTCGGGACAGGGGGGAACACTGAAGCTTTCTTT.

The gene calls are TRBV19 and TRBJ1-1; D remains ambiguous. The CDR3 is made up of 12 amino acids. Germline V gene data show CDR1 as LNHDA and CDR2 as SQIVND (reference sequence). V was cut by 7 bases and J by 5 bases, with 11 bases left in between. The CDR3 sequence is CASKEGGTEAFF. The CDR3 nucleotides are TGTGCCAGTAAGGAGGGAGGGACTGAAGCTTTCTTT.

This sequence joins TRBV27 and TRBJ1-1, with D maybe TRBD1 (6 bases). The CDR3 contains 14 residues. V was trimmed by 2 bases and J by 1 base, leaving 8 bases between them. Germline CDR1 and CDR2: MNHEY and SMNVEV (reference sequence). This CDR3 is CASSLGTTNTEAFF. The CDR3 coding sequence is TGTGCCAGCAGTTTAGGGACAACGAACACTGAAGCTTTCTTT.

This clone was picked up one time. Germline is not matched at one junction end, which may reflect a read error. The chain uses TRBV20-1 and TRBJ1-6; 10 bases are a match to TRBD1. CDR3 length: 11 residues. Germline V gene lookup returns CDR1 DFQATT and CDR2 SNEGSKA (reference sequence). Here the CDR3 DNA reads TGTGGAGGACAGGGGGATTCACCCCTCCACTTT. Amino acid sequence: CGGQGDSPLHF.

The chain joins TRBV20-1 to TRBJ1-4; 7 nucleotides agree with TRBD1. The CDR3 loop spans 15 amino acids. The J segment lost 2 bases and the V segment lost 3 bases, leaving 6 bases of the junction unmatched. The germline V gene has CDR1 DFQATT and CDR2 SNEGSKA (reference sequence). The DNA of the CDR3 is TGCAGTGCTAGTCCCCCGGACAGGACTAATGAAAAACTGTTTTTT. As protein: CSASPPDRTNEKLFF.

The rearrangement links TRBV27 to TRBJ2-7, with 9 bases aligning to TRBD1. With 4 bases clipped from V and 3 bases from J, the junction kept 4 bases outside the gene matches. There are 14 residues in the CDR3. Germline V lookup: CDR1 MNHEY, CDR2 SMNVEV (reference sequence). In DNA form, the CDR3 reads TGTGCCAGCAGTTACAGGGGGCGTTACTACGAGCAGTACTTC. Translating it yields CASSYRGRYYEQYF.

J is TRBJ2-2 and V is TRBV2; D unclear. Per the germline V gene, CDR1 is SNHLY and CDR2 is FYNNEI. V lost 6 bases and J lost 4, with 18 bases in between. CDR3 length: 16 residues. The CDR3 region has the DNA TGTGCCAGCAGCCACCTAGAAATGGGTAGCACCGGGGAGCTGTTTTTT. Translating gives CASSHLEMGSTGELFF.

This chain connects TRBV30 to TRBJ1-5; 7 bases agree with TRBD1. J gave up 7 bases and V 7 bases, and 19 bases lay outside the gene matches. Germline V gives CDR1 GTSNPN, CDR2 SVGIG (reference sequence). The CDR3 covers 16 residues. The CDR3 nucleotides read TGTGCCTTCGCTGCCAAGACAGGGACGCCGAGGCAGCCCCAGCATTTT. Protein: CAFAAKTGTPRQPQHF. Drawing the rest from reference TRBV30 and TRBJ1-5, the complete variable domain is SQTIHQWPATLVQPVGSPLSLECTVEGTSNPNLYWYRQAAGRGLQLLFYSVGIGQISSEVPQNLSASRPQDRQFILSSKKLLLSDSGFYLCAFAAKTGTPRQPQHFGDGTRLSIL.

The J gene is TRBJ1-4, the V gene TRBV30, with D maybe TRBD1 (6 bases). This CDR3 is built from 15 residues. V lost 0 bases and J 7 bases, leaving 15 bases between the germline ends. Germline CDR1 and CDR2: GTSNPN and SVGIG (reference sequence). CDR3 loop: CAWSVFGGRGEKLFF. The CDR3 nucleotides read TGTGCCTGGAGTGTATTTGGGGGCAGGGGTGAAAAACTGTTTTTT.

This chain links TRBV9 with TRBJ2-2; D might be TRBD2 (6 bases). The CDR3 loop spans 14 amino acids. The ends were cut back, 3 bases at V and 1 base at J, with 7 bases in the middle. Germline CDR1 SGDLS, CDR2 YYNGEE. CDR3 DNA: TGTGCCAGCAGCGGCGGGGAGAACACCGGGGAGCTGTTTTTT. Translation: CASSGGENTGELFF.

This chain connects TRBV24-1 to TRBJ1-5, with 11 bases lining up with TRBD1. The length of the CDR3 is 16 residues. After removal of 3 bases from V and 4 bases from J, the junction contained 4 bases not matched to a gene. The germline CDR1 and CDR2 sequences are KGHDR and SFDVKD. In nucleotides, the CDR3 is TGTGCCACCAGTGATAGGACAGGGGGCCAAAATCAGCCCCAGCATTTT. It yields the protein CATSDRTGGQNQPQHF.

The J gene is TRBJ1-2, the V gene TRBV5-4; TRBD1 matches 8 bases. There are 14 residues in the CDR3. Germline values: CDR1 SGHNT, CDR2 YYREEE (reference sequence). Losses at the gene ends were 2 bases for V and 7 bases for J; bases not matched to a gene: 7. The CDR3 region is CASSFSDRAVGYTF. CDR3 DNA: TGTGCCAGCAGCTTTTCGGACAGGGCGGTTGGCTACACCTTC.

The chain has TRBV7-8 and TRBJ1-2; D is unclear. Trimming left V 4 bases short and J 2 bases short, with 11 bases between. This CDR3 spans 14 amino acids. CDR1 is SGHVS, CDR2 FQNEAQ, per germline. In DNA, the CDR3 is TGTGCCAGCAGCTCCGAGCGTGGAAACTATGGCTACACCTTC. It yields the protein CASSSERGNYGYTF.

The chain employs TRBV5-1 and TRBJ2-7, with TRBD2 identical over 14 bases. V was clipped by 3 bases and J by 5 bases; unmatched bases: 10. This CDR3 contains 17 residues. Germline V lookup: CDR1 SGHRS, CDR2 YFSETQ. The CDR3 nucleotides are TGCGCCAGCAGCTCCCAGACTAGCGGGGGGGCCGTTGACGAGCAGTACTTC. It is translated as CASSSQTSGGAVDEQYF.

Note on this clone: The same CDR3 can be traced to other DNA sequences in this sample. The V gene is TRBV20-1, the J gene TRBJ2-3; no definite D call. The CDR3 is 11 residues long. CDR1 and CDR2 from the germline V gene are DFQATT and SNEGSKA (reference sequence). With 2 bases removed from V and 6 bases from J, the gap between germline ends came to 6 bases. CDR3 residues: CSARLTDTQYF. Here the CDR3 DNA reads TGCAGTGCTAGACTAACCGATACGCAGTATTTT.